The source of this T cell receptor beta chain is a study of cytomegalovirus exposure and HLA in healthy donors. Trimming took 7 bases from V and 1 from J; bases not matched to a gene: 6. The length of the CDR3 is 14 residues. The germline V gene has CDR1 SNHLY and CDR2 FYNNEI. Broader study findings: The tendency of first-cohort TCR clusters to co-occur in the 120 or so validation repertoires was the finding of a later analysis. The study listed approximately 160 cytomegalovirus-associated TCR beta chains. Researchers reported that a few CMV-associated chains were confirmed in vitro as CMV antigen-specific.

On this clone itself: Antigen unknown.

Some clones are missing from TCRdb's copy, which holds only in-frame ones; the method was immunoSEQ multiplex PCR. The table lists over 200,000 clones, about 90% of them singletons. V and J are TRBV2 and TRBJ1-1; 7 bases agree with TRBD1. The sequence was collected from a woman between 18 and 29 years old in good health and CMV-seronegative. Sequenced sample: PBMCs. In nucleotides, the CDR3 is TGTGCCAGCAAGGCGGGACAGCAGAACACTGAAGCTTTCTTT. Protein sequence: CASKAGQQNTEAFF.